This T cell receptor beta chain was obtained from a study of cytomegalovirus exposure and HLA in healthy donors. This CDR3 spans 14 amino acids. Germline CDR1 is MNHNS and CDR2 is SASEGT. V dropped 8 bases and J dropped 3 bases, with 16 bases sitting between them. It was with 60 Vbeta and 13 Jbeta primers that the PCR ran. The protocol was immunoSEQ multiplex PCR, while the TCRdb copy is restricted to in-frame clones and leaves out a portion. This table holds 65,000 to 100,000 clones, roughly 80% found once. Study-wide findings and caveats: There were some public TCRs occurring in many donors, but most TCR sequences were rare.

As for this clone: Its antigen is not known.

Specimen: PBMCs. This chain uses TRBV6-1 with TRBJ2-5; possibly TRBD2 for D (5 bases). The sequence derives from a man aged 35-49 years in good health and CMV-seronegative. This CDR3 is CASRGIIQEETQYF. The CDR3 coding sequence is TGTGCCAGCCGAGGGATTATCCAAGAAGAGACCCAGTACTTC.